This T cell receptor beta chain originates from a study of T cells in Graves' hyperthyroidism and ophthalmopathy. Study results and limitations: Blood also contained most expanded thyroid clonotypes above 0.001. In simple terms, a model built on 13 V-J features told ophthalmopathy apart from stable hyperthyroidism. Model output signaled ophthalmopathy a median 6.5 months ahead of onset.

This clonotype has more than one count but fewer than ten. Its antigen is unidentified. V was clipped by 4 bases and J by 3 bases; unmatched bases: 8. Per germline, CDR1 SGHVS and CDR2 FQNEAQ. The CDR3 length is 16 residues. Amplified regions were TCR beta CDR3 sequences from RNA transcripts. The primer set for the first-round RT-PCR of the TCR CDR3 was HTBI. Each CDR3 protein gets one entry after TCRdb re-called the multiplex PCR reads with MiXCR. Of about 620,000 distinct CDR3 sequences listed, roughly 16% are singletons. The receptor was isolated from a young woman with Graves' hyperthyroidism. The specimen was blood. This chain links TRBV7-8 with TRBJ1-5; 8 bases are a match to TRBD1. The CDR3 is CASSSQGAQDNQPQHF. The CDR3, as DNA: TGTGCCAGCAGCTCGCAGGGGGCGCAAGACAATCAGCCCCAGCATTTT.